This TCR beta chain is from a study of a mutant IDH1 vaccine in newly diagnosed glioma. About the study: The study gave patients eight vaccinations in weeks 1, 3, 5, 7, 11, 15, 19, 23. Once 4-6 weeks had passed after radiotherapy alone, vaccination started, or it started with temozolomide cycles.

Sequenced by immunoSEQ multiplex PCR; TCRdb stores in-frame clones only, minus some. The profile shows some 33,000 clones, around 80% of them singletons. Time point meaning: week 11, during vaccination. Vaccination comprised doses that each held 300 ug of mutant IDH1 20-mer peptide, plus topical imiquimod. Trimming removed 1 base at V and 7 bases at J, with 8 bases between. There are 13 residues in the CDR3. From germline, CDR1 is SSHAT and CDR2 FNYEAQ (reference sequence). With respect to this clone: The antigen remains undetermined.

This specimen was PBMCs, taken from a glioma patient whose treatment included an IDH1 peptide vaccine. This receptor was identified in a man in his thirties or forties with glioma. The chain carries TRBV7-7 and TRBJ2-1; D gene ambiguous. The CDR3: CASSLDQRNEQFF. CDR3 bases: TGTGCCAGCAGCTTAGATCAGAGAAATGAGCAGTTCTTC.